Described below is a single TCR beta chain sequence and its context. Its antigen remains unidentified. PCR primers comprised 60 Vbeta and 13 Jbeta primers. TCRdb keeps only in-frame clones here, not all; method: immunoSEQ multiplex PCR. The data hold more than 150,000 clones, with 70% to 80% observed a single time. The CDR3 consists of 15 residues. CDR1 and CDR2 (germline): SGHNT, YYREEE (reference sequence). V shed 4 bases, J shed 3 bases, and the junction held 10 bases outside the gene matches. The data belong to a study of cytomegalovirus exposure and HLA in healthy donors. Findings and caveats of the study: Based on reports, TCR beta sequences accurately predicted HLA-A and HLA-B alleles for most subjects. Solely CMV serostatus was available to characterize immune exposure.

The source of this sequence is a man in his late teens or twenties in good health and CMV-seronegative. Specimen: PBMCs. The gene calls are TRBV5-4 and TRBJ2-7, with 7 bases that match TRBD2. CDR3 coding DNA: TGTGCCAGCAGCCTTGGGAGGGGACTTCACTACGAGCAGTACTTC. This translates into CASSLGRGLHYEQYF. Supplemented by reference TRBV5-4 and TRBJ2-7, the full variable domain reads ETGVTQSPTHLIKTRGQQVTLRCSSQSGHNTVSWYQQALGQGPQFIFQYYREEENGRGNFPPRFSGLQFPNYSSELNVNALELDDSALYLCASSLGRGLHYEQYFGPGTRLTVT.